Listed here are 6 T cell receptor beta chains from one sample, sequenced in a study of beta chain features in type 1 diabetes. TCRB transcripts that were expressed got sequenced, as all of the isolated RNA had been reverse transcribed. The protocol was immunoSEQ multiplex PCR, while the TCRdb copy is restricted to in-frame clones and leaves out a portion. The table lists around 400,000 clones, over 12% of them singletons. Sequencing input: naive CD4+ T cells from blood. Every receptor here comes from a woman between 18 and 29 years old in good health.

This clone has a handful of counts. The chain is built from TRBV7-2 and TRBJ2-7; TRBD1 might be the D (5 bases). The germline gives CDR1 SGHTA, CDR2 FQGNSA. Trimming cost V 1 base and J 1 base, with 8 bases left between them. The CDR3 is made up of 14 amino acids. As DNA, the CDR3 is TGTGCCAGCAGCTTAGTCTCAGGGTCCTACGAGCAGTACTTC. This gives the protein CASSLVSGSYEQYF.

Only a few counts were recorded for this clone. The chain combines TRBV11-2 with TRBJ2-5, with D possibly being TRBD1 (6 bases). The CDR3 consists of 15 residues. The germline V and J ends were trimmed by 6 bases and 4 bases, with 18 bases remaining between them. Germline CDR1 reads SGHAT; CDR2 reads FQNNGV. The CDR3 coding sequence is TGTGCCAGCAGACGTCCAAGGGGGATTCGAGAGACCCAGTACTTC. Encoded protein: CASRRPRGIRETQYF.

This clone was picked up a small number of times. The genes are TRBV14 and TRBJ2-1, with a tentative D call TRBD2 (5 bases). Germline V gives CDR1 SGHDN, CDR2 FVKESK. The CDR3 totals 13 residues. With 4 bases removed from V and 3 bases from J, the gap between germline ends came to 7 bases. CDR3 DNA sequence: TGTGCCAGCAGCCCTAGCCACTACAATGAGCAGTTCTTC. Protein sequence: CASSPSHYNEQFF.

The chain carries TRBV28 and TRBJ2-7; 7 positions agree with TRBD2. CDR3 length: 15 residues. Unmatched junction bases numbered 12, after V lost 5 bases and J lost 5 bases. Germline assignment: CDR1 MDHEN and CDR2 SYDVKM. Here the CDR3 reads CASSPGTTPRDEQYF. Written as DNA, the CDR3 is TGTGCCAGCAGTCCCGGGACTACACCAAGGGACGAGCAGTACTTC.

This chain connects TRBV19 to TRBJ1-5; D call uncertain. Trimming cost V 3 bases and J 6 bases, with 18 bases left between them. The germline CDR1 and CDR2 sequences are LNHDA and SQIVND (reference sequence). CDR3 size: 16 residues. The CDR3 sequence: CASSIGPLLRGQPQHF. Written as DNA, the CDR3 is TGTGCCAGTAGTATCGGGCCCCTACTGCGGGGTCAGCCCCAGCATTTT.

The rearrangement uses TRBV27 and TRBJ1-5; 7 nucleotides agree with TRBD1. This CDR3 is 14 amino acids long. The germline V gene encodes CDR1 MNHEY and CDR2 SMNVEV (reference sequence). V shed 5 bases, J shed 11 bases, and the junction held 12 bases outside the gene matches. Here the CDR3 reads CASSLSRDSFAQHF. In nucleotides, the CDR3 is TGTGCCAGCAGTCTGTCCCGGGACAGTTTCGCCCAGCATTTT.